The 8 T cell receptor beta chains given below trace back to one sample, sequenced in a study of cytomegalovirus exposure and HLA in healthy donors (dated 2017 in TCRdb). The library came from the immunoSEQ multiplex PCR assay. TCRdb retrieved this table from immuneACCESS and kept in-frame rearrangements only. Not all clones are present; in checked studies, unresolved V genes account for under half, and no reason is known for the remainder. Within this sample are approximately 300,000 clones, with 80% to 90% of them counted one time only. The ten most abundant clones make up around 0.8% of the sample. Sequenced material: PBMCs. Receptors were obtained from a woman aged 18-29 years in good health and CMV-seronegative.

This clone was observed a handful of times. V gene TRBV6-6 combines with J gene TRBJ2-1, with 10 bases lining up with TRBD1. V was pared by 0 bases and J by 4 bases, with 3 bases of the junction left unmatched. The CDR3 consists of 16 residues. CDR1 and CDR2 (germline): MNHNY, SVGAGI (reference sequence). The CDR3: CASSYSMGQGYNEQFF. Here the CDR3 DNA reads TGTGCCAGCAGTTACTCAATGGGACAGGGGTACAATGAGCAGTTCTTC.

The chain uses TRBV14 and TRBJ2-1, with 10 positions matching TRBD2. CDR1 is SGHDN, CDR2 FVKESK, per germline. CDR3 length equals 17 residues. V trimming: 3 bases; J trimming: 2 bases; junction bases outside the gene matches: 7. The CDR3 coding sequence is TGTGCCAGCAGCCATGCACTAGCGGGAAGGACCTACAATGAGCAGTTCTTC. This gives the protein CASSHALAGRTYNEQFF.

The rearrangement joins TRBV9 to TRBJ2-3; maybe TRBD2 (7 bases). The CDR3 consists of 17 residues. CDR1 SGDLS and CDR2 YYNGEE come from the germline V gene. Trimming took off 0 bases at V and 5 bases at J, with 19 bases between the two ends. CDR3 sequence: CASSVAPPGGQGDTQYF. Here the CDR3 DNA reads TGTGCCAGCAGCGTAGCCCCCCCCGGGGGGCAGGGAGATACGCAGTATTTT.

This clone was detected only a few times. For the CDR3, the DNA is TGTGCCAGCAAAGGCGGGAGTCGTACCGGGGAGCTGTTTTTT. Its protein product is CASKGGSRTGELFF. The rearrangement links TRBV2 to TRBJ2-2; 7 bases map to TRBD2. Germline loops: CDR1 SNHLY, CDR2 FYNNEI. J gave up 5 bases and V 7 bases, and 7 bases lay outside the gene matches. The CDR3 consists of 14 residues.

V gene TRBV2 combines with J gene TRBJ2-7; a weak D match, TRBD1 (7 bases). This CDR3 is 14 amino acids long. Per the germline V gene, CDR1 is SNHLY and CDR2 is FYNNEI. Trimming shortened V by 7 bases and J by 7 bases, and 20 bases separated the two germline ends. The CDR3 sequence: CASNTGQWRVEQYF. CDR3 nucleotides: TGTGCCAGCAACACGGGACAGTGGAGGGTGGAGCAGTACTTC.

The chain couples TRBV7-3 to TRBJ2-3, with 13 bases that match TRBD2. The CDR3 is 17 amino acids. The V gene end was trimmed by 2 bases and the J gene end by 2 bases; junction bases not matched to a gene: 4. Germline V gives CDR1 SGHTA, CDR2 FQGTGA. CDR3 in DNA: TGTGCCAGCAGCTTATTTGGGACTAGCGGGAACACAGATACGCAGTATTTT. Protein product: CASSLFGTSGNTDTQYF.

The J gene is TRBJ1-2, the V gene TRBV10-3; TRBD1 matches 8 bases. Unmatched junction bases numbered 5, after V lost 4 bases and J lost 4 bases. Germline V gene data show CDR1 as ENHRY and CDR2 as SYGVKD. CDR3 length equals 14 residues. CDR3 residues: CAISASDRGYGYTF. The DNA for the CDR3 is TGTGCCATCAGTGCCTCCGACAGGGGCTATGGCTACACCTTC.

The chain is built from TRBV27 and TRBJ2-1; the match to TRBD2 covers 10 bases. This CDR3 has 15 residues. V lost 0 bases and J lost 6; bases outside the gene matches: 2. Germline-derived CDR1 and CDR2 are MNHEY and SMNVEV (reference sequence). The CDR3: CASSLSLAGLNEQFF. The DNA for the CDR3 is TGTGCCAGCAGTTTATCACTAGCGGGGCTCAATGAGCAGTTCTTC.